The 28 T cell receptor beta chains reported below all come from one sample, sequenced in a study of Graves' ophthalmopathy and Graves' hyperthyroidism. Amplification from RNA transcripts yielded the TCR beta CDR3 regions. Second-round multiplex PCR came after a first-round RT-PCR that employed HTBI primers. TCRdb re-called the multiplex PCR reads with MiXCR, one entry per CDR3 protein. The repertoire includes a few hundred thousand distinct CDR3 sequences, around a sixth of them detected once, and approximately 13% sits in the top ten. The sample comprised peripheral blood. Source of these receptors: an adult man with Graves' ophthalmopathy.

In this sample, this clonotype turned up many times. The rearrangement joins TRBV12-3 or TRBV12-4 to TRBJ1-1; TRBD1 matches at 8 bases. V shed 6 bases, J shed 7 bases, and the junction held 10 bases outside the gene matches. This CDR3 contains 14 residues. CDR3 residues: CASRGGQASLEAFF. DNA of the CDR3: TGTGCCAGCAGGGGGGGACAGGCCTCTCTTGAAGCTTTCTTT.

This clonotype was picked up many times. The V and J genes are TRBV5-8 and TRBJ2-7; D unresolved. The CDR3 totals 15 residues. CDR1 and CDR2 (germline): SGHTS, YDEGEE. Trimming stripped 1 base from V and 0 bases from J, with 11 bases between. CDR3 nucleotide sequence: TGTGCCAGCAGCTTGTCCGTCATTAGCTCCTACGAGCAGTACTTC. Its translation: CASSLSVISSYEQYF.

Ten or more counts support this clonotype. The chain has TRBV2 and TRBJ1-6; D is unclear. Germline V gene lookup returns CDR1 SNHLY and CDR2 FYNNEI. V was clipped by 4 bases and J by 0 bases, with 7 bases between them. This CDR3 has 15 residues. CDR3 in amino acids: CASSVESSYNSPLHF. The CDR3 nucleotides are TGTGCCAGCAGTGTAGAGAGCTCCTATAATTCACCCCTCCACTTT.

This chain joins TRBV28 and TRBJ2-5; D could derive from TRBD1 or TRBD2 (5 bases each). Trimming shortened V by 7 bases and J by 4 bases, and 19 bases separated the two germline ends. The CDR3 sequence is 15 residues long. Germline V gene data show CDR1 as MDHEN and CDR2 as SYDVKM. CDR3 loop: CASTLAGKVGETQYF. The CDR3 bases are TGTGCCAGCACTCTAGCAGGGAAGGTTGGAGAGACCCAGTACTTC.

This clonotype appeared once. This rearrangement joins TRBV2 to TRBJ2-5; 12 bases are a match to TRBD1. The CDR3 has 15 residues. The V gene's germline CDR1 is SNHLY and CDR2 FYNNEI. V was clipped by 6 bases and J by 3 bases; unmatched bases: 5. The DNA for the CDR3 is TGTGCCAGCAGCCGGGACAGGGGGCAGGAAGAGACCCAGTACTTC. Translating it yields CASSRDRGQEETQYF.

This clonotype has a count of ten or more. V and J are TRBV6-2 or TRBV6-3 and TRBJ2-7; 7 nucleotides match TRBD1. With 2 bases clipped from V and 2 bases from J, the junction kept 6 bases outside the gene matches. This CDR3 has 15 residues. Germline V CDR1 and CDR2: MNHEY, SVGEGT. The CDR3 protein is CASSYPDRRAYEQYF. In nucleotides, the CDR3 is TGTGCCAGCAGTTACCCGGACAGGCGAGCCTACGAGCAGTACTTC.

The chain has TRBV13 and TRBJ2-7, with 12 bases fitting TRBD1. Germline CDR1 PRHDT, CDR2 FYEKMQ (reference sequence). The J segment lost 5 bases and the V segment lost 4 bases, leaving 3 bases of the junction unmatched. The CDR3 extends over 14 amino acids. Here the CDR3 reads CASSSGQGADEQYF. CDR3 coding DNA: TGTGCCAGCAGCTCGGGACAGGGGGCCGACGAGCAGTACTTC.

This clonotype was detected a few times. The chain employs TRBV12-3 or TRBV12-4 and TRBJ2-7, with a possible D match to TRBD1 (6 bases). This CDR3 region has 16 residues. Trimming pared 7 bases from V and 1 base from J, leaving 20 bases between. The DNA for the CDR3 is TGTGCCAGCACCATCTCGGACAGCGGAGGTTCCTACGAGCAGTACTTC. The encoded protein is CASTISDSGGSYEQYF.

This clonotype occurred many times. V is TRBV12-3 or TRBV12-4 and J is TRBJ1-4; maybe TRBD1 (6 bases). CDR3 length: 15 amino acids. Trimming removed 6 bases at V and 3 bases at J, with 14 bases between. CDR3 amino acids: CASSQGRVANEKLFF. CDR3 DNA sequence: TGTGCCAGCAGCCAGGGGCGGGTTGCTAATGAAAAACTGTTTTTT.

This clonotype has at least ten counts. The V call is TRBV27, the J call TRBJ1-1, with TRBD1 as a possible D gene (5 bases). Germline assignment: CDR1 MNHEY and CDR2 SMNVEV (reference sequence). CDR3 size: 19 residues. Trimming shortened V by 1 base and J by 4 bases, and 25 bases separated the two germline ends. The CDR3 sequence: CASSLLRTGLRHMGTEAFF. DNA of the CDR3: TGTGCCAGCAGTTTATTAAGAACGGGACTCCGGCACATGGGCACTGAAGCTTTCTTT.

This clonotype was seen ten or more times. This rearrangement joins TRBV20-1 to TRBJ2-5; TRBD2 agrees at 15 bases. In germline, CDR1 is DFQATT, CDR2 SNEGSKA (reference sequence). The V segment lost 5 bases and the J segment 6 bases; nucleotides outside the gene matches: 7. CDR3 length: 15 amino acids. The CDR3 DNA reads TGCAGTGCTGGCTCGGGACTAGCGGGGGGACAGACCCAGTACTTC. Its protein product is CSAGSGLAGGQTQYF.

This clonotype was found many times. This rearrangement joins TRBV20-1 to TRBJ2-5; either TRBD1 or TRBD2 may supply D (5 bases each). V lost 3 bases and J 7 bases, leaving 9 bases between the germline ends. Looked up from germline, CDR1 is DFQATT and CDR2 is SNEGSKA (reference sequence). CDR3 length equals 11 residues. This CDR3 is CSASRDGTQYF. The CDR3 DNA reads TGCAGTGCTAGTCGGGACGGGACCCAGTACTTC.

This clonotype was recorded at least ten times. The chain couples TRBV30 to TRBJ2-5; D perhaps matches TRBD1 (6 bases). The CDR3 length is 14 residues. Germline lookup yields CDR1 GTSNPN and CDR2 SVGIG (reference sequence). Trimming pared 3 bases from V and 1 base from J, leaving 12 bases between. CDR3 residues: CAWRHQGLQETQYF. CDR3 bases: TGTGCCTGGAGGCACCAGGGGCTCCAAGAGACCCAGTACTTC.

For this clonotype: The conserved phenylalanine or tryptophan normally closing the CDR3 is absent here, so this likely arose from a read error. V and J are TRBV6-5 and TRBJ1-6; D not resolved. Germline V lookup: CDR1 MNHEY, CDR2 SVGAGI. This CDR3 region has 15 residues. Trimming removed 4 bases from V and 5 bases from J, with 12 bases in between. CDR3 in amino acids: CASSLKGKDNSPLHL. Here the CDR3 DNA reads TGTGCCAGCAGTTTGAAAGGGAAGGATAATTCACCCCTCCACCTT.

This clonotype was seen ten or more times. The chain uses TRBV6-5 and TRBJ2-7; D is tentatively TRBD1 or TRBD2 (7 bases each). Looked up from germline, CDR1 is MNHEY and CDR2 is SVGAGI. The CDR3 sequence is 15 residues long. Trimming removed 3 bases at V and 5 bases at J, with 17 bases between. CDR3 DNA sequence: TGTGCCAGCAGTTATGGAGCGGGACAGATCAACGAGCAGTACTTC. Residues: CASSYGAGQINEQYF.

Ten or more counts support this clonotype. The chain employs TRBV5-1 and TRBJ2-5, with 12 bases that match TRBD1. This CDR3 has 15 residues. The trim removed 3 bases at V and 5 bases at J, leaving 5 bases unmatched. Germline CDR1 is SGHRS and CDR2 is YFSETQ. The CDR3 nucleotides are TGCGCCAGCAGCTCTGGGACAGGGGGCGGGGAGACCCAGTACTTC. This translates into CASSSGTGGGETQYF.

The rearrangement joins TRBV6-4 to TRBJ2-3; the D call may be TRBD1 or TRBD2 (6 bases each). CDR3 length equals 14 residues. Germline V gene sequence: CDR1 MRHNA, CDR2 SNTAGT. The germline V and J ends were trimmed by 3 bases and 2 bases, with 9 bases remaining between them. The CDR3 reads CASSEGGTTDTQYF. In DNA, the CDR3 is TGTGCCAGCAGTGAAGGGGGGACCACAGATACGCAGTATTTT.

This clonotype was counted many times. The chain is built from TRBV12-3 or TRBV12-4 and TRBJ1-1; D uncertain. The ends were cut back, 2 bases at V and 0 bases at J, with 4 bases in the middle. CDR3 size: 13 residues. The DNA of the CDR3 is TGTGCCAGCAGTTTACGGATGAACACTGAAGCTTTCTTT. Encoded protein: CASSLRMNTEAFF.

This clonotype was observed many times. This chain links TRBV7-2 with TRBJ2-7, with D hard to call. V gave up 4 bases and J gave up 2 bases, with 15 bases separating them. Germline-derived CDR1 and CDR2 are SGHTA and FQGNSA. The CDR3 sequence is 15 residues long. The CDR3 coding sequence is TGTGCCAGCAGCTCCCTCGACTCGTCGACCTACGAGCAGTACTTC. Translating gives CASSSLDSSTYEQYF.

This clonotype was recorded many times. The V gene is TRBV19, the J gene TRBJ1-1, with TRBD1 matching over 7 bases. In germline, CDR1 is LNHDA, CDR2 SQIVND (reference sequence). CDR3 size: 16 residues. V was pared by 3 bases and J by 3 bases, with 10 bases of the junction left unmatched. The CDR3 nucleotides read TGTGCCAGTAGTATTGGGGACAGCCAAAGGGACACTGAAGCTTTCTTT. This encodes CASSIGDSQRDTEAFF.

This clonotype was recorded many times. The chain links TRBV7-8 to TRBJ1-6; no clear D gene. From germline, CDR1 is SGHVS and CDR2 FQNEAQ. The CDR3 sequence is 14 residues long. V lost 2 bases and J lost 7, with 9 bases in between. The CDR3 nucleotides read TGTGCCAGCAGCTTACGGTCACCAAATTCACCCCTCCACTTT. Translation gives CASSLRSPNSPLHF. The full variable domain, its missing parts supplied by reference TRBV7-8 and TRBJ1-6, is GAGVSQSPRYKVAKRGQDVALRCDPISGHVSLFWYQQALGQGPEFLTYFQNEAQLDKSGLPSDRFFAERPEGSVSTLKIQRTQQEDSAVYLCASSLRSPNSPLHFGNGTRLTVT.

This clonotype appeared many times. This chain's CDR3 is CASSPTSRDSPLHF. The CDR3 DNA follows: TGTGCCAGCAGTCCCACGAGTCGGGATTCACCCCTCCACTTT. The chain carries TRBV7-2 and TRBJ1-6; D ambiguous. Trimming stripped 6 bases from V and 8 bases from J, with 14 bases between. The germline V gene encodes CDR1 SGHTA and CDR2 FQGNSA. The CDR3 has 14 residues.

The table lists this clonotype with many counts. The chain uses TRBV2 and TRBJ2-5; 9 bases match TRBD1. Unmatched junction bases numbered 8, after V lost 11 bases and J lost 1 base. The CDR3 extends over 14 amino acids. In germline, CDR1 is SNHLY, CDR2 FYNNEI. CDR3 amino acids: CADKTGGGQETQYF. For the CDR3, the DNA is TGTGCCGACAAGACAGGGGGTGGCCAAGAGACCCAGTACTTC.

This clonotype was observed many times. The chain is built from TRBV5-1 and TRBJ2-5, with TRBD2 matching over 11 bases. V shed 4 bases and J 5 bases; nucleotides not matched to a gene: 7. The CDR3 extends over 15 amino acids. Germline assignment: CDR1 SGHRS and CDR2 YFSETQ. The DNA for the CDR3 is TGCGCCAGCAGCCCATTAGCGGGAGGGTATGAGACCCAGTACTTC. Translated, it gives CASSPLAGGYETQYF.

This clonotype was seen ten or more times. The genes are TRBV5-5 and TRBJ1-2; no clear D gene. The V gene lost 1 base and the J gene lost 1 base, with 11 bases spanning the gap. The germline CDR1 and CDR2 sequences are SGHKS and YYEKEE (reference sequence). The CDR3 totals 15 residues. The CDR3 reads CASSLTLVINYGYTF. DNA for the CDR3: TGTGCCAGCAGCTTGACCCTCGTAATTAACTATGGCTACACCTTC.

This clonotype was counted at least ten times. This sequence joins TRBV12-3 or TRBV12-4 and TRBJ2-5, with D tentatively TRBD2 (6 bases). Trimming left V 2 bases short and J 5 bases short, with 12 bases between. This CDR3 contains 14 residues. The CDR3 here is CASSLRGGGETQYF. CDR3 sequence (DNA): TGTGCCAGCAGTTTACGGGGTGGGGGGGAGACCCAGTACTTC.

The chain has TRBV25-1 and TRBJ1-6, with TRBD1 identical over 8 bases. The CDR3 is 16 amino acids. V shed 4 bases, J shed 7 bases, and the junction held 9 bases outside the gene matches. CDR1 is MGHDK and CDR2 is SYGVNS in the germline V gene. The CDR3, as DNA: TGTGCCAGCAGTGTGGGGACAGGTCGTCCAAATTCACCCCTCCACTTT. Its protein product is CASSVGTGRPNSPLHF.

This clonotype was found many times. The rearrangement joins TRBV19 to TRBJ2-2; 10 bases match TRBD1. Germline lookup yields CDR1 LNHDA and CDR2 SQIVND (reference sequence). With 9 bases clipped from V and 6 bases from J, the junction kept 4 bases outside the gene matches. The CDR3 has 13 residues. The CDR3 DNA sequence: TGTGCCAGCGGGACAGGGGCTCCCGGGGAGCTGTTTTTT. Its protein is CASGTGAPGELFF.